One T cell receptor (beta chain) is described in this entry. Its antigen is currently unknown. Clones were read by immunoSEQ multiplex PCR, and TCRdb kept only the in-frame ones, dropping some. This table holds around 130,000 clones, 70% to 90% found once. Germline V gives CDR1 SQVTM, CDR2 ANQGSEA. With V trimmed by 6 bases and J by 5 bases, 6 bases remained unmatched. The CDR3 runs 14 residues. This specimen comes from a study of T cell responses to AZD1222 COVID-19 vaccine. The study, taken as a whole, reports: Two doses of AZD1222 preceded a rise in Spike-specific TCR breadth and depth. Among spike-specific TCRs, nearly half reportedly target unmutated variant regions.

The sample was peripheral blood, taken on day 0 of AZD1222 vaccination. This chain joins TRBV29-1 and TRBJ2-3; 12 nucleotides match TRBD2. This receptor was identified in an adult in good health. The CDR3 region has the DNA TGCAGCGTCGGACTAGCGGGAAAGGAAGATACGCAGTATTTT. Translation: CSVGLAGKEDTQYF.